This TCR beta chain was recorded in a study of CXCR3-negative and CXCR3-positive naive CD8 T cells. The overall study: The libraries yielded 110 million to 150 million TRB reads, about 1.5 +/- 0.3 million each. Overall study findings and caveats: CXCR3-positive naive cells had more hydrophobic TRB CDR3s than CXCR3-negative naive cells. Naive cells used TRBV-TRBJ genes in much the same way whether CXCR3-negative or CXCR3-positive; memory cells did not.

Through 5' RACE with UMI labels, the TRB cDNA libraries were prepared. TCRdb re-called the 5' RACE reads and catalogs CDR3 proteins one per entry, DNA excluded. This table holds fewer than 90,000 distinct CDR3 sequences. Each CD8+ T cell subset was flow-sorted in triplicate. Every sort contained 300,000 cells. For this clonotype: Its cognate antigen is unknown.

Germline-derived CDR1 and CDR2 are MGHRA and YSYEKL. The CDR3 extends over 18 amino acids. The sequenced material came from naive CXCR3+ CD8+ T cells from blood. Sample subset: CD45RO-CCR7+CD27+CD95- naive CD8+ T cells expressing CXCR3 (TNR3+). The TCR was taken from a human donor in good health. Some clones in this sample may be carry-over from other donors' samples. The chain uses TRBV4-1 and TRBJ2-2; no DNA is available, so the TRBD2 call from TCRdb remains unchecked. CDR3 amino acids: CASSHERVGSVDTGELFF.